This T cell receptor beta chain comes out of a study of CD8 T cells in Susac syndrome. The authors reverse transcribed roughly 0.5 to 1 ug RNA with random hexamers. TCRdb reprocessed the immunoSEQ multiplex PCR reads via MiXCR and lists one record per CDR3 protein. Among 190,000 or so distinct CDR3 sequences, about 95% were seen once, and the ten largest hold about 0.08%. This CDR3 has 14 residues. V shed 2 bases and J 3 bases; nucleotides not matched to a gene: 0. Purification of the CD8+ and CD4+ T cells relied on negative isolation, and TEMRA cells underwent FACS enrichment. This receptor was obtained from a human donor with multiple sclerosis. This chain links TRBV12-3 or TRBV12-4 with TRBJ2-7, with 11 bases identical to TRBD2. Sequenced sample: CD4+ T cells from PBMCs. CDR3 amino acids: CASSLLAGGYEQYF. DNA for the CDR3: TGTGCCAGCAGTTTACTAGCGGGGGGCTACGAGCAGTACTTC.